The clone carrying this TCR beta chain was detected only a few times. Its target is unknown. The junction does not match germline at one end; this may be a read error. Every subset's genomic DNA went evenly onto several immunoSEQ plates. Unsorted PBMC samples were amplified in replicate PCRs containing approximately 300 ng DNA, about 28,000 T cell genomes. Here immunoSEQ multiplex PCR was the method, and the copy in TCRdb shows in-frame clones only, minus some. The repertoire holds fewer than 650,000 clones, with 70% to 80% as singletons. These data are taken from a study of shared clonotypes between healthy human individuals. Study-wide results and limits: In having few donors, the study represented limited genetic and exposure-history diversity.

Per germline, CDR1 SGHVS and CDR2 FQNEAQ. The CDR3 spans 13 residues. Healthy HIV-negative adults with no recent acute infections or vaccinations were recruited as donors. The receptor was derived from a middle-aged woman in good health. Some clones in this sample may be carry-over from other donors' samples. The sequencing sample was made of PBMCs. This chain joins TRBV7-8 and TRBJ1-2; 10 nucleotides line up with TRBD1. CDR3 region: CASSLEEGTGDNF. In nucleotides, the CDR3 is TGTGCCAGCAGCTTAGAGGAGGGGACAGGGGACAACTTC.